These 24 T cell receptor beta chains were all obtained from the same sample, sequenced in a study of shared clonotypes between healthy human individuals. The repertoire was sequenced with immunoSEQ multiplex PCR; TCRdb's copy has only in-frame clones and lacks some. The table records some 500,000 clones, 96% of them present only once. The sample comprised naive CD4+ T cells sorted from blood. Subset meaning: CD45RA+ positively selected. Receptor source: a woman aged 25 to 39 in good health.

The chain is built from TRBV21-1 and TRBJ2-7; the D call of TRBD1 is as the table states it, not checked on the DNA. TRBV21-1 is noted as a pseudogene. This CDR3 comprises 15 residues. The CDR3 region has the DNA TGTGCCAGCAGCAGATTCGACAGGGCATACTACGAGCAGTACTTC. Translating it yields CASSRFDRAYYEQYF.

The rearrangement links TRBV28 to TRBJ2-6; no clear D gene. Germline V gene sequence: CDR1 MDHEN, CDR2 SYDVKM. This CDR3 is 18 amino acids long. V was pared by 4 bases and J by 5 bases, with 21 bases between. The CDR3: CASSYGSLTQSRANVLTF. The CDR3 DNA is TGTGCCAGCAGTTATGGAAGCTTGACACAAAGTCGGGCCAACGTCCTGACTTTC.

The chain uses TRBV11-2 and TRBJ2-3; 10 bases line up with TRBD2. There are 16 residues in the CDR3. V was clipped by 4 bases and J by 0 bases; unmatched bases: 4. Germline V gene data show CDR1 as SGHAT and CDR2 as FQNNGV. CDR3 nucleotide sequence: TGTGCCAGCAGCTCCGCACTAGCGGGGAGCACAGATACGCAGTATTTT. This codes for CASSSALAGSTDTQYF.

The chain joins TRBV28 to TRBJ2-5, with TRBD2 as a possible D gene (5 bases). Germline V gives CDR1 MDHEN, CDR2 SYDVKM. This CDR3 is built from 14 residues. With 5 bases removed from V and 5 bases from J, the gap between germline ends came to 15 bases. The CDR3 DNA sequence: TGTGCCAGCAGTAGCTCGGGATCGTGGGAGACCCAGTACTTC. This encodes CASSSSGSWETQYF.

This chain connects TRBV18 to TRBJ2-2; 9 nucleotides align to TRBD2. The CDR3 extends over 16 amino acids. V shed 4 bases and J 2 bases; nucleotides not matched to a gene: 5. Per germline, CDR1 KGHSH and CDR2 LQKENI. CDR3 DNA: TGTGCCAGCTCACGAACCCTAGCGGGAAACACCGGGGAGCTGTTTTTT. As protein: CASSRTLAGNTGELFF.

The V gene is TRBV7-9, the J gene TRBJ2-2, with D possibly being TRBD1 (5 bases). The germline V and J ends were trimmed by 4 bases and 6 bases, with 9 bases remaining between them. Germline assignment: CDR1 SEHNR and CDR2 FQNEAQ (reference sequence). The CDR3 is made up of 13 amino acids. This CDR3 is CASSSTGSGELFF. In DNA, the CDR3 is TGTGCCAGCAGCTCCACAGGTTCCGGGGAGCTGTTTTTT.

This chain joins TRBV11-3 and TRBJ2-7; no clear D. The ends were cut back, 5 bases at V and 3 bases at J, with 8 bases in the middle. Germline V gene lookup returns CDR1 SGHNT and CDR2 YENEEA. This CDR3 spans 12 amino acids. In DNA, the CDR3 is TGTGCCAGCAGCGAAGGCGGCTACGAGCAGTACTTC. Protein product: CASSEGGYEQYF.

V and J are TRBV18 and TRBJ1-2; TRBD1 might be the D (5 bases). The CDR3 consists of 14 residues. Germline V CDR1 and CDR2: KGHSH, LQKENI. V dropped 3 bases and J dropped 4 bases, with 12 bases sitting between them. CDR3: CASSPSRDGYGYTF. The CDR3 DNA is TGTGCCAGCTCACCCAGCCGGGACGGCTATGGCTACACCTTC.

This rearrangement joins TRBV6-5 to TRBJ2-7; 7 bases map to TRBD1. CDR1 MNHEY and CDR2 SVGAGI come from the germline V gene. With V trimmed by 3 bases and J by 1 base, 6 bases remained unmatched. There are 15 residues in the CDR3. Written as DNA, the CDR3 is TGTGCCAGCAGTTATCAGGGACAGAGGTCCTACGAGCAGTACTTC. It is translated as CASSYQGQRSYEQYF.

V usage is TRBV11-2 and J usage is TRBJ1-6; D ambiguous. Germline loops: CDR1 SGHAT, CDR2 FQNNGV. The CDR3 totals 12 residues. Trimming stripped 2 bases from V and 5 bases from J, with 1 base between. The CDR3 loop reads CASSLNNSPLHF. CDR3 coding DNA: TGTGCCAGCAGCTTAAATAATTCACCCCTCCACTTT.

The genes are TRBV27 and TRBJ2-7; no firm D call. V lost 3 bases to trimming and J lost 3 bases, with 9 bases between them. Per the germline V gene, CDR1 is MNHEY and CDR2 is SMNVEV (reference sequence). This CDR3 is 13 amino acids long. CDR3: CASSFKGNYEQYF. The CDR3 DNA reads TGTGCCAGCAGTTTTAAGGGTAACTACGAGCAGTACTTC.

The table lists this clone with a count of one. This chain uses TRBV19 with TRBJ1-2, with D unclear. This CDR3 is built from 15 residues. V was trimmed by 0 bases and J by 3 bases, leaving 11 bases between them. The V gene's germline CDR1 is LNHDA and CDR2 SQIVND (reference sequence). CDR3 nucleotides: TGTGCCAGTAGTATAGATCTATCGGCGGACTATGGCTACACCTTC. As protein: CASSIDLSADYGYTF. The full variable domain, rest sourced from reference TRBV19 and TRBJ1-2, is DGGITQSPKYLFRKEGQNVTLSCEQNLNHDAMYWYRQDPGQGLRLIYYSQIVNDFQKGDIAEGYSVSREKKESFPLTVTSAQKNPTAFYLCASSIDLSADYGYTFGSGTRLTVV.

CDR3 region: CASSLGGSDTEAFF. CDR3 bases: TGTGCCAGCAGCTTAGGCGGGAGTGACACTGAAGCTTTCTTT. The rearrangement links TRBV7-9 to TRBJ1-1, with D hard to call. Germline loops: CDR1 SEHNR, CDR2 FQNEAQ (reference sequence). Trimming removed 1 base from V and 3 bases from J, with 9 bases in between. The CDR3 has 14 residues.

This clone was detected only once. The chain joins TRBV15 to TRBJ2-7; D may correspond to TRBD1 or TRBD2 (7 bases each). V shed 3 bases and J shed 3 bases, with 18 bases lying between them. This CDR3 contains 16 residues. CDR1 and CDR2 (germline): LNHNV, YYDKDF (reference sequence). The CDR3 DNA reads as TGTGCCACCAGCAGGCTCCGACAGGGAGGGATCTACGAGCAGTACTTC. Translated: CATSRLRQGGIYEQYF. Combining the CDR3 with reference TRBV15 and TRBJ2-7 gives the whole variable domain DAMVIQNPRYQVTQFGKPVTLSCSQTLNHNVMYWYQQKSSQAPKLLFHYYDKDFNNEADTPDNFQSRRPNTSFCFLDIRSPGLGDTAMYLCATSRLRQGGIYEQYFGPGTRLTVT.

The rearrangement joins TRBV4-2 to TRBJ1-4; unclear D gene. Looked up from germline, CDR1 is LGHNA and CDR2 is YNFKEQ. V was shortened by 3 bases and J by 1 base, with 15 bases between the two germline ends. The length of the CDR3 is 17 residues. The CDR3 DNA reads TGTGCCAGCAGCCACGCCAGGAGTTCTCAAACTAATGAAAAACTGTTTTTT. This gives the protein CASSHARSSQTNEKLFF.

This clone has just one count. The chain carries TRBV28 and TRBJ1-2; TRBD1 might be the D (6 bases). V was shortened by 7 bases and J by 4 bases, with 19 bases between the two germline ends. This CDR3 contains 15 residues. Per the germline V gene, CDR1 is MDHEN and CDR2 is SYDVKM. The CDR3 DNA is TGTGCCAGCATTCAAAGCAGTGAAGGGGGCTATGGCTACACCTTC. It yields the protein CASIQSSEGGYGYTF.

The table lists this clone with a count of one. CDR3 nucleotides: TGTGCCTGGAGCACTTGGGGGCTGACTAGCGGGGTACAAGAGACCCAGTACTTC. As protein: CAWSTWGLTSGVQETQYF. The chain recombines TRBV30 with TRBJ2-5; 11 bases are a match to TRBD2. With 3 bases clipped from V and 2 bases from J, the junction kept 14 bases outside the gene matches. The CDR3 totals 18 residues. The V gene's germline CDR1 is GTSNPN and CDR2 SVGIG (reference sequence).

The chain is built from TRBV2 and TRBJ1-3; D is possibly TRBD1 (5 bases). The CDR3 is made up of 18 amino acids. Trimming removed 7 bases at V and 0 bases at J, with 22 bases between. Germline CDR1 and CDR2: SNHLY and FYNNEI. This CDR3 reads CASTVSVVDSLSGNTIYF. CDR3 nucleotide sequence: TGTGCCAGCACTGTATCGGTCGTTGACAGTCTCTCTGGAAACACCATATATTTT.

The gene calls are TRBV5-1 and TRBJ1-1, with D perhaps matching TRBD1 (5 bases). CDR1 and CDR2 (germline): SGHRS, YFSETQ. CDR3 length equals 16 residues. V gave up 0 bases and J gave up 1 base, with 13 bases separating them. As DNA, the CDR3 is TGCGCCAGCAGCTTGGTGGCCGGGACGGCGAACACTGAAGCTTTCTTT. It specifies CASSLVAGTANTEAFF.

The chain joins TRBV11-2 to TRBJ2-1; TRBD1 aligns across 9 bases. The CDR3 is 14 amino acids. V was pared by 7 bases and J by 6 bases, with 7 bases of the junction left unmatched. The V gene's germline CDR1 is SGHAT and CDR2 FQNNGV. CDR3 sequence (DNA): TGTGCCAGCACCCCGGACAGGGGAGTCAATGAGCAGTTCTTC. Translated, it gives CASTPDRGVNEQFF.

The chain links TRBV9 to TRBJ2-7; no definite D call. This CDR3 region has 14 residues. Germline CDR1 is SGDLS and CDR2 is YYNGEE. Deletions cut 1 base from V and 3 bases from J, with 11 bases between. The CDR3 DNA follows: TGTGCCAGCAGCGTAAGTGATTGGAACTACGAGCAGTACTTC. This encodes CASSVSDWNYEQYF.

V gene TRBV7-6 combines with J gene TRBJ2-5, with 9 bases fitting TRBD2. CDR1 SGHVS and CDR2 FNYEAQ come from the germline V gene. The V gene end was trimmed by 3 bases and the J gene end by 6 bases; junction bases not matched to a gene: 8. CDR3 length equals 15 residues. CDR3: CASSFSREGWQTQYF. CDR3 sequence (DNA): TGTGCCAGCAGCTTCTCGCGGGAGGGGTGGCAGACCCAGTACTTC.

The chain carries TRBV4-1 and TRBJ2-1; TRBD1 agrees at 8 bases. The J segment lost 7 bases and the V segment lost 1 base, leaving 12 bases of the junction unmatched. The CDR3 extends over 17 amino acids. CDR1 and CDR2 from the germline V gene are MGHRA and YSYEKL. CDR3 nucleotide sequence: TGCGCCAGCAGCCAAGGGAGACAGGGGCCGCAGGGGAATGAGCAGTTCTTC. Translating gives CASSQGRQGPQGNEQFF.

This chain joins TRBV23-1 and TRBJ2-4, with D unclear. TRBV23-1 is noted as an ORF with a role that remains uncertain. Between the trimmed V and J ends, which lost 4 bases and 0 bases, there was a span of 10 bases. CDR3 length: 15 residues. The CDR3 spells CASSPHRLAKNIQYF. In nucleotides, the CDR3 is TGCGCCAGCAGTCCCCATAGACTAGCCAAAAACATTCAGTACTTC.